The clone carrying this TCR beta chain came up a few times. No antigen is known for it. PBMCs were obtained from 7.5 to 10 ml fresh peripheral blood. This record belongs to a study of T cells in Graves' hyperthyroidism and ophthalmopathy. CDR1 and CDR2 (germline): SGHRS, YFSETQ. This CDR3 is built from 15 residues. The junction had 7 bases not matched to a gene; V was cut back by 5 bases and J by 1 base. What was amplified from RNA transcripts were TCR beta CDR3 regions. Primed by the HTBI set, a first-round RT-PCR was run on the TCR CDR3. MiXCR was run by TCRdb on the multiplex PCR reads, yielding one entry per CDR3 protein. The table shows 450,000 to 600,000 distinct CDR3 sequences, with just under 20% occurring only once. Regarding the study as a whole: Clonotypes that were expanded in thyroid above 0.001 mostly appeared in blood too. Model output signaled ophthalmopathy a median 6.5 months ahead of onset.

Sample: blood. This sequence originates from a man in his forties with Graves' ophthalmopathy. The rearrangement links TRBV5-1 to TRBJ2-3, with 7 bases aligning to TRBD1. The CDR3 is CASRPDRARTDTQYF. CDR3 sequence (DNA): TGCGCCAGCAGACCCGACAGGGCCCGCACAGATACGCAGTATTTT.